The clone carrying this T cell receptor beta chain turned up a few times. This specimen comes from a study of control samples from healthy donors and cancer patients. Looked up from germline, CDR1 is SGHTA and CDR2 is FQGNSA. Unmatched junction bases numbered 12, after V lost 5 bases and J lost 3 bases. The CDR3 has 16 residues. The protocol was immunoSEQ multiplex PCR, while the TCRdb copy is restricted to in-frame clones and leaves out a portion. The table has about 110,000 clones, approximately 84% seen once. The TCR comes from a man younger than 30 in good health. The rearrangement links TRBV7-2 to TRBJ1-2; 7 positions match TRBD1. The sample was blood. This chain's CDR3 is CASSLGGQEPYYGYTF. CDR3 coding DNA: TGTGCCAGCAGCCTAGGCGGACAGGAGCCTTACTATGGCTACACCTTC.